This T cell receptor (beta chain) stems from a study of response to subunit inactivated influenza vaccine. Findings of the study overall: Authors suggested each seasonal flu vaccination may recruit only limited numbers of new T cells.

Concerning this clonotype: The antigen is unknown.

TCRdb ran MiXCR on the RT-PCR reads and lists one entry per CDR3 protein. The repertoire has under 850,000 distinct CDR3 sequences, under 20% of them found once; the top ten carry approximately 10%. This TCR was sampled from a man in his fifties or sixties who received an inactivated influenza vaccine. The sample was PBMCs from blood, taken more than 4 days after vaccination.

The CDR3 region has the DNA TGCAGTGGCCGGACAGGGGGGGAAGAGACCCAGTACTTC. Translating gives CSGRTGGEETQYF. The chain uses TRBV20-1 and TRBJ2-5; the match to TRBD1 covers 10 bases. V was pared by 7 bases and J by 3 bases, with 5 bases of the junction left unmatched. The CDR3 loop spans 13 amino acids. Germline V CDR1 and CDR2: DFQATT, SNEGSKA (reference sequence).